The entry that follows covers one T cell receptor beta chain sequence. Its target antigen remains unknown. No much larger clone is present one base from it, and per-base qualities are unavailable. For the CD8 naive samples, CD45RO-negative cells were positively selected for CCR7, yielding a CD45RA+CCR7+ population from which TemRA cells were excluded. The donors were healthy, HIV-negative adults with no recently reported acute infections or vaccinations. All donors were Caucasian adults living in Nashville, Tennessee, USA. Blood was collected by leukapheresis, and PBMCs were isolated by Ficoll-Histopaque density gradient centrifugation and then cryopreserved in liquid nitrogen vapor phase. Analytical flow cytometry was used to check the purity and quantity of every magnetically sorted T cell population. Each sorted fraction had its genomic DNA isolated and then quantified by UV absorbance on a Nanodrop 2000c.

The entry originates in a study of shared clonotypes between healthy human individuals (dated by TCRdb to 2018 to 2020). For context, the study as a whole: A couple of women and three men aged 18 to 49 years were included in the cohort. For each donor, three plates each were used for CD4 naive and CD4 memory, two plates were used for CD8 naive, and one plate was used for CD8 memory. Blood TCR repertoires of a handful of healthy adults were deeply sequenced to estimate repertoire size and the extent of clonotype sharing between individuals. Per donor, leukapheresis produced somewhere between about 0.8 and 9 billion PBMCs. Different laboratories and diverse techniques were used to prepare libraries and sequence TCR repertoires, to increase sequencing depth and limit assay-specific biases. Beyond this particular receptor, the publication reports: Across four donors, roughly 5.4% of naive CD4, around 3.3% of naive CD8, about 2.3% of memory CD4, and under 0.45% of memory CD8 clonotypes were shared. Compared with non-shared clonotypes, the clonotypes found in all four sorted-subset donors had higher generation probabilities. Pairwise subsampling led to the expectation that sequencing depth would affect the degree of clonotype sharing among donors. Incomplete sequencing was indicated by rarefaction of sorted-subset datasets, despite the large sequencing depth. Sampling was restricted to blood, and TCR repertoires in tissues likely differ from the TCR repertoires found in blood. Larger estimated clonotype richness was generally found for naive subsets than for memory subsets. Because the study included a small number of donors, the genetic and exposure-history diversity represented was limited.

The germline V gene (reference sequence) supplies CDR1 SEHNR and CDR2 FQNEAQ. V lost 2 bases and J lost 5 bases, and the count of bases not matched to a germline gene is 14. From cysteine to phenylalanine, the CDR3 is 17 amino acids long. CDR3 DNA is the only sequence kept; it has 51 bases, read in frame from the first base. Using the deep immunoSEQ assay, TCR CDR3 regions were amplified from genomic DNA by multiplex PCR. Genomic DNA extracted from each cell subset was distributed evenly over all wells of several immunoSEQ 96-well plates, and each plate served as one replicate. For sorted subsets, each replicate PCR was loaded with 200 ng genomic DNA, equivalent to 30,000 or so T cell genomes. The purified libraries were quantified using a Qubit 3.0 fluorometer, sized with a Bioanalyzer 2100, and then quantified again using the KAPA Library Quantification kit. Each immunoSEQ 96-well plate was sequenced on its own single-read 150-cycle Illumina NextSeq 550 flow cell. Per the authors' processing: Because the immunoSEQ output included only junctional sequences and no quality scores, the filtering could not be the same as the filtering used for full-length reads. To assign V/J genes and CDR3, sequences were annotated using PyIR, a Python wrapper for IgBLAST v1.9, with IMGT germline references. Reads with weak V/J assignments (E-value above 1e-6), missing CDR3, stop codons, out-of-frame junctions, or ambiguous translated residues were removed. V3J clonotypes were defined as sequences sharing an identical inferred V gene, J gene, and CDR3 amino acid sequence. Percentage overlap between repertoires was calculated by dividing the number of shared unique clonotypes by the size of the smaller repertoire. Repertoire richness was assessed with RTK rarefaction, the Chao1 estimator, and Recon v2.1 estimates of unobserved clonotypes. For all TCRbeta clonotypes obtained by the gDNA method from four donors, generation probabilities were computed with OLGA. Entries here come from immuneACCESS through TCRdb and include only in-frame sequences with V and J called. Some clones fail to appear in such tables; in the studies checked, an unresolved V gene covers under half of the shortfall, and the cause of the remainder is unknown. For V, J and clone size, that table is used; D and trimming come from the DNA. In all, the sample holds 2 million to 2.5 million clones, and 90% to 95% of those were seen once. Roughly 1.7% of the sample belongs to the ten largest clones.

The sequence came from a man aged 18 to 35 in good health. Some clones in this sample may be carry-over from other donors' samples. Sequencing was performed on naive CD8+ T cells from PBMCs. Interpreted using the paper, the cell subset or site label stands for: CD45RA+CCR7+. The chain couples TRBV7-9 to TRBJ2-7; 8 of the junction bases match TRBD2. The bases are TGTGCCAGCAGCTTAATTGTTGGGACTAGGTTAGGTAACGAGCAGTACTTC. Translated, this gives CASSLIVGTRLGNEQYF.